This TCR beta chain was profiled in a study of T cells in Graves' hyperthyroidism and ophthalmopathy (dated 2019 in TCRdb). Regarding the complete study: Peripheral blood was collected at initial diagnosis, before any treatment. A discovery cohort of roughly 100 patients, roughly 45 with Graves' ophthalmopathy and 55 to 65 with stable Graves' hyperthyroidism, was used to find distinguishing TCR V-J signatures. Whether ophthalmopathy could be predicted prospectively was tested in an independent validation cohort made up of some 20 hyperthyroidism patients plus 17 patients who later progressed to ophthalmopathy. For training and testing, the approximately 92 patients in the discovery cohort were randomly divided in a 7:3 ratio. Thyroid tissue and blood T-cell repertoires from six Graves' hyperthyroidism patients were also compared in the study. After sampling, hyperthyroidism patients received methimazole starting at 30 mg daily, and ophthalmopathy patients received high-dose intravenous methylprednisolone. The paper describes TCR Vbeta CDR3 sequencing of around 130 peripheral blood samples, made up of roughly 45 ophthalmopathy patients, over 70 hyperthyroidism patients and about 17 progressor patients. What the authors observed across the whole study: In cross-validation, a model built on a 13 V-J signature told ophthalmopathy apart from stable hyperthyroidism with 85% to 90% sensitivity and around 84% specificity, and in testing the same model reached 80%/75%. Most expanded thyroid clonotypes (frequency above 0.001) were also detected in blood, a finding suggesting that blood repertoires may reflect thyroid immune responses. Sample size was not statistically predetermined, and investigators were not blinded to group allocation. In validation, progression to ophthalmopathy was predicted by the model with about 70% sensitivity and 72% to 85% specificity, a median of approximately 6.5 months before onset.

This clonotype was recorded at least ten times. No antigen is known for it. Within one base of it there is no much larger clone, and no base qualities were kept. Amplification of TCR beta CDR3 regions was carried out from RNA transcripts. The TCR CDR3 was subjected to a first round of RT-PCR using the HTBI primer set and the Qiagen OneStep RT-PCR kit. The libraries were constructed in a second round of multiplex PCR and then size-selected and purified. Paired-end sequencing of the libraries was performed with 100 bp reads on an Illumina HiSeq2000. In the original analysis: SOAPnuke was used to process the raw data, throwing out any read that contained adapters or uncalled bases, had a mean Phred below 15, or lacked an exact constant-primer or identifier match. High-quality paired reads were merged using COPE v1.2.5, and each unique nucleotide sequence was defined as a clonotype. Clonotypes were aligned to IMGT TRBV, TRBD and TRBJ reference segments using MiTCR v1.1. Analysis was restricted to V-J combinations with a frequency above 0.0001, which covered roughly 99% of repertoires. The TCS score was defined as the ratio of F50 (clonal expansion) to E x V (chaos), calculated using BLOSUM62-based TCRdist between CDR3 peptides within each V-J. Welch's t-statistics and random forest reduced fewer than 550 V-J features to 13, which were used in a naive Bayes classifier (R e1071). TCRdb applied fastp at Q25 and MiXCR to the public reads, then kept only in-frame beta chains. One record per CDR3 amino acid sequence lists the most common genes and DNA. The V and J calls here are based on TCRdb, not the publication. In all, the sample holds about 380,000 distinct CDR3 sequences, and less than 20% of those were seen once. The ten largest account for over 35% of the sample.

In the ophthalmopathy patients, disease was moderately to severely active, with a Clinical Activity Score of 3 or more, a NOSPECS grade of 4 or more, and a duration of less than 3 months. Any patient with an uncontrolled infection, another autoimmune disease, pregnancy or lactation was excluded. Diagnoses relied on clinical symptoms, serum thyroxine and TRAb, thyroid ultrasound and orbital computed tomography. Ficoll-Paque density gradient centrifugation was used to isolate PBMCs from approximately 11 ml of fresh peripheral blood. Total RNA was extracted using Trizol reagent, and RNA quality was assessed on an Agilent 2100 Bioanalyzer. The junction carries 11 bases between V and J, which are trimmed by 5 bases and 0 bases respectively. The germline V gene (reference sequence) yields DFQATT for CDR1 and SNEGSKA for CDR2. From its cysteine to its phenylalanine, the CDR3 spans 13 amino acids. The retained sequence is limited to the CDR3, 39 bases, with the frame set at the first base.

This TCR was sampled from a man younger than 30 with Graves' ophthalmopathy. Recombination joined TRBV20-1 with TRBJ2-7; no confident D gene assignment can be made. The sample consisted of blood. The DNA sequence follows: TGCAGTGCTCACAGACACTTCTCCTACGAGCAGTACTTC. Its protein is CSAHRHFSYEQYF.